This entry concerns a single T cell receptor beta chain. Profiled with immunoSEQ multiplex PCR; TCRdb holds only in-frame clones, not every one. The sample shows about 10,000 clones, about 94% of them seen only once. This sample is drawn from a study of T cells in tuberculosis. Study information: This South African cohort compared adolescents with or without latent tuberculosis against adults with active tuberculosis. Within 7 days of starting treatment, or before, PBMC were stored.

Losses at the gene ends were 10 bases for V and 5 bases for J; bases not matched to a gene: 12. CDR1 and CDR2 (germline): ENHRY, SYGVKD. CDR3 length: 14 amino acids. Confirmation came from sputum smear and/or culture positivity for M. tuberculosis. Unsorted cryopreserved PBMC were sequenced, averaging around 99,000 T cells per clinical donor. The sample consisted of PBMCs. The rearrangement joins TRBV10-3 to TRBJ2-7; 9 bases line up with TRBD2. The source of this sequence is an adult with tuberculosis. CDR3 protein: CATEASGIPNEQYF. The CDR3 DNA reads TGTGCCACCGAAGCTAGCGGGATCCCTAACGAGCAGTACTTC.